This T cell receptor (beta chain) was identified during a study of blood T cell repertoires in COVID-19. Participants reported their clinical history, and cohort assignment relied on those reports. Recovered participants had two consecutive negative NP/OP PCR tests, healthcare professional clearance, or symptom resolution. Generated by immunoSEQ multiplex PCR, the TCRdb table keeps only in-frame clones and is missing some. This sample has over 400,000 clones, with about 85% found just once. The CDR3 totals 15 residues. Germline CDR1 SGHAT, CDR2 FQNNGV. The V end was cut by 1 base, the J end by 0 bases, with 9 bases between.

The genes are TRBV11-2 and TRBJ2-5; tentative D call: TRBD2 (6 bases). Sequenced: PBMCs or T cells enriched from blood (not recorded which). The receptor's source is a woman aged 55 to 70 who had recovered from COVID-19. DNA for the CDR3: TGTGCCAGCAGCTTAGGCTGGGGGGACCAAGAGACCCAGTACTTC. Encoded protein: CASSLGWGDQETQYF.